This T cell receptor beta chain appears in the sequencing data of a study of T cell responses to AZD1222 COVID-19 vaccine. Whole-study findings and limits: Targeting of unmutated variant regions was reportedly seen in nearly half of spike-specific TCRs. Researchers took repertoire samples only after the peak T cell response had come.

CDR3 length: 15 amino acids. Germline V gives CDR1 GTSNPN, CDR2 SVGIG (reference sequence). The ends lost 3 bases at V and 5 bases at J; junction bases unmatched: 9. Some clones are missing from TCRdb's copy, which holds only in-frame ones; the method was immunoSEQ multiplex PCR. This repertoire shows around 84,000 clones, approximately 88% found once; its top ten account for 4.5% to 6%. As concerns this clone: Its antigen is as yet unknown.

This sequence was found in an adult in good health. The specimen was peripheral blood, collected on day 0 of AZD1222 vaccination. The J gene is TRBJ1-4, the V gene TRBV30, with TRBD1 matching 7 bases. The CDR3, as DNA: TGTGCCTGGAGCCTTTTGACAGGGCACAATGAAAAACTGTTTTTT. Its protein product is CAWSLLTGHNEKLFF.